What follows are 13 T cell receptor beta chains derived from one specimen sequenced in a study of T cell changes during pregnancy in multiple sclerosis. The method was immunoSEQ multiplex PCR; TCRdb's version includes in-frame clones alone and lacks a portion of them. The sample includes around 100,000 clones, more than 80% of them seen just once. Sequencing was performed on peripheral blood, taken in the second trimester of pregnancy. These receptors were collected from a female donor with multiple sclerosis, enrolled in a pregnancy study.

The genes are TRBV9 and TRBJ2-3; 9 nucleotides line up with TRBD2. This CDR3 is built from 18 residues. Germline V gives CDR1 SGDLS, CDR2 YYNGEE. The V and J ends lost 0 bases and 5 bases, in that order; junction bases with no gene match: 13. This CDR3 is CASSVEVRVAGVGDTQYF. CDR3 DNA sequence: TGTGCCAGCAGCGTAGAAGTCAGGGTAGCGGGAGTGGGAGATACGCAGTATTTT. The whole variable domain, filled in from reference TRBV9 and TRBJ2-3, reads DSGVTQTPKHLITATGQRVTLRCSPRSGDLSVYWYQQSLDQGLQFLIQYYNGEERAKGNILERFSAQQFPDLHSELNLSSLELGDSALYFCASSVEVRVAGVGDTQYFGPGTRLTVL.

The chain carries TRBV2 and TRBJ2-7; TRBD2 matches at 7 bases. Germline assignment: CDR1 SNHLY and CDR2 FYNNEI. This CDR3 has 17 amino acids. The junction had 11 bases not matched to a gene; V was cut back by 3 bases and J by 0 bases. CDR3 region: CASSEVPTGLDSYEQYF. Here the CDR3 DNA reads TGTGCCAGCAGTGAGGTCCCGACCGGACTAGACTCCTACGAGCAGTACTTC.

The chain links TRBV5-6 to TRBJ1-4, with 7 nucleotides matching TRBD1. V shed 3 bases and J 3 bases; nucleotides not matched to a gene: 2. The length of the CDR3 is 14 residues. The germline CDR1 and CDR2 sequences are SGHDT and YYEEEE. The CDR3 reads CASSSGTANEKLFF. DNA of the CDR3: TGTGCCAGCAGCTCTGGGACAGCTAATGAAAAACTGTTTTTT.

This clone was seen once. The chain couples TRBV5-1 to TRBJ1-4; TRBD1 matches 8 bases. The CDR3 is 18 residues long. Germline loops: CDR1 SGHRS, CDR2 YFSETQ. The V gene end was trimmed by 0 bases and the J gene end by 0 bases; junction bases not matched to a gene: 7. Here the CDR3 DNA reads TGCGCCAGCAGCTTGGGGACAGGGATCCAAGCAACTAATGAAAAACTGTTTTTT. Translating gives CASSLGTGIQATNEKLFF. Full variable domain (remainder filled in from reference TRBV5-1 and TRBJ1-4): KAGVTQTPRYLIKTRGQQVTLSCSPISGHRSVSWYQQTPGQGLQFLFEYFSETQRNKGNFPGRFSGRQFSNSRSEMNVSTLELGDSALYLCASSLGTGIQATNEKLFFGSGTQLSVL.

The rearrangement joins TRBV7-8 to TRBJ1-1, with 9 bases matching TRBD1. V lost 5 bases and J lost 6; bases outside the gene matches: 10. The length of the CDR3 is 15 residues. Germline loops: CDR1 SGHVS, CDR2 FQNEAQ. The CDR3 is CASSPSGQGGAEAFF. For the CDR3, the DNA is TGTGCCAGCAGCCCGTCGGGACAGGGTGGGGCTGAAGCTTTCTTT.

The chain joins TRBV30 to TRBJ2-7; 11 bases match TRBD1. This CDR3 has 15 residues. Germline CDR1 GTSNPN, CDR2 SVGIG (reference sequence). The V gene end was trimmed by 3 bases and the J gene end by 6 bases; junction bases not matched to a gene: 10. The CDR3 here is CAWSPGGQGASEQYF. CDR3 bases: TGTGCCTGGAGCCCCGGTGGACAGGGGGCTTCCGAGCAGTACTTC.

CDR3 in DNA: TGTGCCAGCAGCTTGGCTAGGATAGGATCAGAGACCCAGTACTTC. Its translation: CASSLARIGSETQYF. The chain has TRBV5-6 and TRBJ2-5; no firm D call. Germline lookup yields CDR1 SGHDT and CDR2 YYEEEE. V was pared by 0 bases and J by 4 bases, with 13 bases between. The CDR3 runs 15 residues.

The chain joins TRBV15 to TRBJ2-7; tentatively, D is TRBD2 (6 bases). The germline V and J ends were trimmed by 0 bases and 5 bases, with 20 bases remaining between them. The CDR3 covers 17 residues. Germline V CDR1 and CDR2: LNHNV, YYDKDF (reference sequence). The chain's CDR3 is CATSRDLVGGLGNEQYF. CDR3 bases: TGTGCCACCAGCAGAGATTTGGTGGGAGGCCTAGGAAACGAGCAGTACTTC.

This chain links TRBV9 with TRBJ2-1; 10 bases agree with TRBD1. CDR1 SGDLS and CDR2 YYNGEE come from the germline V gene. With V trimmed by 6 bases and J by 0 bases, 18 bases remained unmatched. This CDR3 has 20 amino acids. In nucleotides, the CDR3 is TGTGCCAGCAACACCCGGGACAGGGGAGTACCCTGGAGCTCCTACAATGAGCAGTTCTTC. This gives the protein CASNTRDRGVPWSSYNEQFF.

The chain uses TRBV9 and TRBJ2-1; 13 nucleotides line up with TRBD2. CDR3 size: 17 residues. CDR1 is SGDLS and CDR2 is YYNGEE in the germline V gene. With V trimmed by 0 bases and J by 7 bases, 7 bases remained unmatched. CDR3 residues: CASSVAFGLAGENEQFF. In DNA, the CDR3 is TGTGCCAGCAGCGTAGCTTTTGGACTAGCGGGGGAGAATGAGCAGTTCTTC.

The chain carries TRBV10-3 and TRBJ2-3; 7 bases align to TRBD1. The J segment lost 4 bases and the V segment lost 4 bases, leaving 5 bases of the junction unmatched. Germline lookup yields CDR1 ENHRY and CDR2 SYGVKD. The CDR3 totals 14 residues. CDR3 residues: CAISVPGQPDTQYF. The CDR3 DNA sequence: TGTGCCATCAGTGTACCGGGACAGCCAGATACGCAGTATTTT.

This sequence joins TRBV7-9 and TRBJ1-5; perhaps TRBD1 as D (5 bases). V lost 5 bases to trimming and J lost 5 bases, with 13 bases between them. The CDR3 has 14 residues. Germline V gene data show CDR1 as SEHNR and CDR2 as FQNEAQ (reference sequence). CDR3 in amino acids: CASSPGAYDQPQHF. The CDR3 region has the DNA TGTGCCAGCAGCCCTGGGGCATATGATCAGCCCCAGCATTTT.

CDR3 DNA sequence: TGCGCCAGCAGTGCCCCAGGGGGCTCTGGGGCCAACGTCCTGACTTTC. Amino acid sequence: CASSAPGGSGANVLTF. V is TRBV10-1 and J is TRBJ2-6; 7 bases align to TRBD1. CDR1 is WNHNN, CDR2 SYGVQD, per germline (reference sequence). V lost 4 bases to trimming and J lost 0 bases; unmatched junction nucleotides: 3. The CDR3 runs 16 residues.